The 9 T cell receptor beta chains in this list originate from one sample, sequenced in a study of T-cell memory formation after mild COVID-19. MiXCR was run by TCRdb on the 5' RACE reads, yielding one entry per CDR3 protein. Of about 280,000 distinct CDR3 sequences listed, around 8% are singletons. The material sequenced was PBMCs or a T cell subset sorted from them (not recorded which). The receptor set was obtained from a man aged 18 to 29 who had mild COVID-19 (a few samples of this study predate the infection). Cell type and time point are not known.

This clonotype was counted between two and nine times. The CDR3 region has the DNA TGCGCCAGCAGCCAAGATCTCACTTTAGCGGAACAGGGCTATGGCTACACCTTC. Translating it yields CASSQDLTLAEQGYGYTF. This chain uses TRBV4-1 with TRBJ1-2; D possibly corresponds to TRBD1 (6 bases). CDR3 size: 18 residues. Trimming removed 0 bases from V and 4 bases from J, with 21 bases in between. Germline V gene data show CDR1 as MGHRA and CDR2 as YSYEKL.

This clonotype was found a few times. The chain recombines TRBV9 with TRBJ1-2; D is ambiguous. Germline V gives CDR1 SGDLS, CDR2 YYNGEE. The ends were cut back, 3 bases at V and 0 bases at J, with 12 bases in the middle. The CDR3 is made up of 15 amino acids. CDR3 residues: CASSAPGPTNYGYTF. The DNA for the CDR3 is TGTGCCAGCAGCGCCCCGGGCCCCACTAACTATGGCTACACCTTC.

J is TRBJ2-7 and V is TRBV20-1; 7 bases fit TRBD2. V lost 6 bases and J lost 7; bases outside the gene matches: 6. Germline loops: CDR1 DFQATT, CDR2 SNEGSKA (reference sequence). The CDR3 extends over 11 amino acids. CDR3: CSATRGEEQYV. The CDR3 DNA follows: TGCAGTGCCACCCGGGGGGAGGAGCAGTACGTC.

The chain recombines TRBV29-1 with TRBJ2-3; possibly TRBD1 or TRBD2 for D (5 bases each). Germline V lookup: CDR1 SQVTM, CDR2 ANQGSEA. V was clipped by 3 bases and J by 0 bases, with 10 bases between them. The CDR3 is made up of 14 amino acids. For the CDR3, the DNA is TGCAGCGTTGAGAGGGGCACTAGCACAGATACGCAGTATTTT. This encodes CSVERGTSTDTQYF.

The chain joins TRBV2 to TRBJ2-3; D is possibly TRBD2 (5 bases). CDR1 SNHLY and CDR2 FYNNEI come from the germline V gene. V lost 8 bases, J lost 7 bases, and 13 bases lay in between. This CDR3 comprises 12 residues. For the CDR3, the DNA is TGTGCCAGCTCACTAGGGTGGAATACGCAGTATTTT. Residues: CASSLGWNTQYF. The variable domain in full, with the rest retrieved from reference TRBV2 and TRBJ2-3, is EPEVTQTPSHQVTQMGQEVILRCVPISNHLYFYWYRQILGQKVEFLVSFYNNEISEKSEIFDDQFSVERPDGSNFTLKIRSTKLEDSAMYFCASSLGWNTQYFGPGTRLTVL.

The sample holds many counts of this clonotype. V gene TRBV7-9 combines with J gene TRBJ2-5, with TRBD1 matching over 9 bases. V lost 5 bases, J lost 0 bases, and 4 bases stayed unmatched. Per the germline V gene, CDR1 is SEHNR and CDR2 is FQNEAQ (reference sequence). The CDR3 runs to 15 residues. The CDR3 bases are TGTGCCAGCAGCCCCACAGGGGGCTACCAAGAGACCCAGTACTTC. This codes for CASSPTGGYQETQYF.

This clonotype was seen only a few times. This chain uses TRBV15 with TRBJ1-2; no reliable D call. Per germline, CDR1 LNHNV and CDR2 YYDKDF (reference sequence). Trimming removed 0 bases at V and 8 bases at J, with 7 bases between. The CDR3 contains 12 residues. CDR3 region: CATSRDHGGYTF. Written as DNA, the CDR3 is TGTGCCACCAGCAGAGATCATGGGGGCTACACCTTC.

Of note for this clonotype: A much bigger clone sits one base away, suggesting this may be a read error. The gene calls are TRBV5-5 and TRBJ1-4; D unclear. The ends were cut back, 4 bases at V and 10 bases at J, with 14 bases in the middle. This CDR3 has 13 amino acids. The germline gives CDR1 SGHKS, CDR2 YYEKEE (reference sequence). CDR3 nucleotides: TGTGCCAGCAGCGGGGAGCGGTGGGGAAAACTGTTTTTT. Its protein is CASSGERWGKLFF.

The chain carries TRBV7-9 and TRBJ1-5; D gene ambiguous. The CDR3 contains 14 residues. CDR1 is SEHNR, CDR2 FQNEAQ, per germline (reference sequence). V was clipped by 5 bases and J by 4 bases, with 12 bases between them. The CDR3 reads CASSKGLGNQPQHF. The CDR3 DNA is TGTGCCAGCAGCAAGGGATTAGGGAATCAGCCCCAGCATTTT.